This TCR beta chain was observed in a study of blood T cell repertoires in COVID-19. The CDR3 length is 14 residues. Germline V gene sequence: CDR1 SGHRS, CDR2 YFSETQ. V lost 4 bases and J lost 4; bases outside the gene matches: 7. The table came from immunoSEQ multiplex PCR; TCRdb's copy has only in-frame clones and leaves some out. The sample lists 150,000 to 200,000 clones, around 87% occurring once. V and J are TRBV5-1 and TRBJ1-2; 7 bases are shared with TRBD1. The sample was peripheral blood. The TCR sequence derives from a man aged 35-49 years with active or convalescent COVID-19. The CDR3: CASSPQGYVYGYTF. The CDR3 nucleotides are TGCGCCAGCAGCCCACAGGGGTACGTCTATGGCTACACCTTC. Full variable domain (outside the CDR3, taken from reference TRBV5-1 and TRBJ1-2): KAGVTQTPRYLIKTRGQQVTLSCSPISGHRSVSWYQQTPGQGLQFLFEYFSETQRNKGNFPGRFSGRQFSNSRSEMNVSTLELGDSALYLCASSPQGYVYGYTFGSGTRLTVV.